The clone carrying this T cell receptor (beta chain) was observed once. This entry comes from a study of blood T cell repertoires in COVID-19. On the study more broadly: In each case, the material was cDNA or gDNA derived from T cells, B-cell-depleted T cells, or PBMCs.

Original analysis: Counts of nucleated cells, estimated from reference gene primer amplification, were obtained. Profiled with immunoSEQ multiplex PCR; TCRdb holds only in-frame clones, not every one. Clone size and V and J calls were adopted from that table, with D and trimming inferred from the DNA. This sample has 200,000 to 300,000 clones, with approximately 88% found just once. Participant age was about 18 to 95 years, and participants resided in about two dozen US areas. Assignments of participants to cohorts depended upon their own reported clinical history. Sequencing was performed on PBMCs or T cells enriched from blood (not recorded which). This sequence was found in a woman in her twenties or thirties with acute COVID-19.

CDR3 sequence (DNA): TGTGCCAGCAGCTCCCAGGGGCATGGCTATGGCTACACCTTC. The encoded protein is CASSSQGHGYGYTF. The genes are TRBV7-9 and TRBJ1-2, with D perhaps TRBD1 (6 bases). CDR3 size: 14 residues. Germline CDR1 and CDR2: SEHNR and FQNEAQ (reference sequence). The V end was cut by 4 bases, the J end by 4 bases, with 13 bases between.